Below are 17 T cell receptor beta chains sequenced from a single sample in a study of blood T cells in healthy people across ages. The use of a sample-barcoded 5' primer and a J-beta primer mix characterized a second PCR of about 7 to 12 cycles. TCRdb used MiXCR to reprocess the 5' RACE reads, holding one entry per CDR3 protein. The table includes about 830,000 distinct CDR3 sequences, 55% to 70% detected once. Sequencing used blood. These receptors originate from a young man in good health.

This chain uses TRBV18 with TRBJ1-5; D call uncertain. Germline loops: CDR1 KGHSH, CDR2 LQKENI. The CDR3 has 15 residues. V shed 3 bases and J shed 3 bases, with 12 bases lying between them. CDR3 in DNA: TGTGCCAGCTCACCGCTTACCGGAAACAATCAGCCCCAGCATTTT. It is translated as CASSPLTGNNQPQHF.

In its sample, this clonotype was seen a few times. The rearrangement uses TRBV2 and TRBJ2-1, with 8 bases lining up with TRBD1. CDR1 is SNHLY, CDR2 FYNNEI, per germline. The CDR3 spans 15 residues. The trim removed 5 bases at V and 0 bases at J, leaving 3 bases unmatched. For the CDR3, the DNA is TGTGCCAGCAGTTCCGACAGGGGCTCCTACAATGAGCAGTTCTTC. Protein: CASSSDRGSYNEQFF.

The V gene is TRBV3-1, the J gene TRBJ1-1; unclear D gene. This CDR3 contains 14 residues. CDR1 and CDR2 (germline): LGHDT, YNNKEL (reference sequence). V was shortened by 6 bases and J by 4 bases, with 15 bases between the two germline ends. CDR3 amino acids: CASRPSAARTEAFF. The CDR3 DNA reads as TGTGCCAGCAGACCAAGTGCAGCTCGCACTGAAGCTTTCTTT.

The rearrangement links TRBV29-1 to TRBJ1-2; TRBD1 agrees at 8 bases. Germline V gene sequence: CDR1 SQVTM, CDR2 ANQGSEA. This CDR3 region has 15 residues. Unmatched junction bases numbered 15, after V lost 5 bases and J lost 7 bases. The CDR3: CSVRDGRGHDGGYTF. The CDR3 DNA follows: TGCAGCGTTCGAGACGGCAGGGGGCATGATGGTGGCTACACCTTC.

The chain recombines TRBV3-1 with TRBJ2-7, with 10 bases identical to TRBD2. The DNA end favors TRBJ2-5, so the J call may be wrong. Germline CDR1 is LGHDT and CDR2 is YNNKEL (reference sequence). This CDR3 comprises 14 residues. The CDR3: CASSHLAGEGTQYF. The CDR3 region has the DNA TGTGCCAGCAGCCACCTAGCGGGAGAAGGGACCCAGTACTTC.

In its sample, this clonotype was seen once. V and J are TRBV6-2 or TRBV6-3 and TRBJ2-1; D remains unclear. This CDR3 spans 12 amino acids. Germline CDR1 MNHEY, CDR2 SVGEGT. Trimming pared 2 bases from V and 8 bases from J, leaving 7 bases between. CDR3 amino acids: CASSYEFYEQFF. CDR3 nucleotides: TGTGCCAGCAGTTACGAATTCTATGAGCAGTTCTTC.

The CDR3, as DNA: TGTGCCAGCAGCCGACAAAGCACTAGCGGGAGACCCTACGAGCAGTACTTC. This translates into CASSRQSTSGRPYEQYF. The V gene is TRBV28, the J gene TRBJ2-7; 11 bases map to TRBD2. Trimming removed 6 bases from V and 2 bases from J; junction bases left unmatched: 12. This CDR3 is built from 17 residues. The germline gives CDR1 MDHEN, CDR2 SYDVKM. Together with reference TRBV28 and TRBJ2-7, the CDR3 gives the full variable domain: DVKVTQSSRYLVKRTGEKVFLECVQDMDHENMFWYRQDPGLGLRLIYFSYDVKMKEKGDIPEGYSVSREKKERFSLILESASTNQTSMYLCASSRQSTSGRPYEQYFGPGTRLTVT.

About this clonotype: One end of the junction fails to match germline, which may point to a read error. The rearrangement links TRBV7-3 to TRBJ2-3; 7 bases agree with TRBD1. Germline V gives CDR1 SGHTA, CDR2 FQGTGA. The length of the CDR3 is 15 residues. The CDR3 protein is CASSLTGDGTDTQYF. In DNA form, the CDR3 reads TGTGCCAGCAGCCTAACAGGGGATGGCACAGATACGCAGTATTTT. Using reference TRBV7-3 and TRBJ2-3 for the parts outside the CDR3, the full variable domain is GAGVSQTPSNKVTEKGKYVELRCDPISGHTALYWYRQSLGQGPEFLIYFQGTGAADDSGLPNDRFFAVRPEGSVSTLKIQRTERGDSAVYLCASSLTGDGTDTQYFGPGTRLTVL.

In DNA form, the CDR3 reads TGTGCCAGCAGCCAAGAGGGCCTATATCAAGAGACCCAGTACTTC. Its protein product is CASSQEGLYQETQYF. The chain couples TRBV4-2 to TRBJ2-5; D is unclear. Per germline, CDR1 LGHNA and CDR2 YNFKEQ. Trimming pared 0 bases from V and 2 bases from J, leaving 10 bases between. The CDR3 extends over 15 amino acids.

The rearrangement joins TRBV20-1 to TRBJ2-7; the match to TRBD2 covers 10 bases. V shed 1 base, J shed 3 bases, and the junction held 9 bases outside the gene matches. This CDR3 has 16 residues. Germline V gives CDR1 DFQATT, CDR2 SNEGSKA (reference sequence). CDR3 loop: CSARVVASGSHYEQYF. The CDR3 bases are TGCAGTGCTAGAGTTGTAGCTAGCGGGAGTCACTACGAGCAGTACTTC.

This clonotype was seen only once. The J gene is TRBJ2-4, the V gene TRBV4-3; 10 bases agree with TRBD2. Matching the DNA end better, TRBJ2-7 makes the J call doubtful. This CDR3 is built from 16 residues. Germline CDR1 LGHNA, CDR2 YSLEER. Written as DNA, the CDR3 is TGCGCCAGCAGCCTTTTAAGGGGGACTAGCGCCTACGAGCAGTACTTC. This translates into CASSLLRGTSAYEQYF.

The rearrangement joins TRBV5-1 to TRBJ1-2; D gene unclear. Germline V gene data show CDR1 as SGHRS and CDR2 as YFSETQ. V shed 5 bases and J shed 6 bases, with 14 bases lying between them. The CDR3 has 13 residues. CDR3 region: CASRLGSEDGYTF. As DNA, the CDR3 is TGCGCCAGCAGGTTAGGCAGTGAGGATGGCTACACCTTC.

V is TRBV4-2 and J is TRBJ1-2, with TRBD1 matching 9 bases. Germline lookup yields CDR1 LGHNA and CDR2 YNFKEQ. V lost 2 bases and J lost 7; bases outside the gene matches: 11. The CDR3 loop spans 16 amino acids. The CDR3 here is CASSQRYRQGEFGYTF. In DNA form, the CDR3 reads TGTGCCAGCAGCCAACGGTATCGACAGGGGGAGTTTGGCTACACCTTC.

There are a few counts of this clonotype. CDR3 sequence: CSARDYVLNEQFF. Written as DNA, the CDR3 is TGCAGTGCTCGTGACTATGTTCTTAATGAGCAGTTCTTC. The rearrangement uses TRBV20-1 and TRBJ2-1, with D possibly TRBD2 on 5 matching bases. The CDR3 covers 13 residues. V gave up 5 bases and J gave up 7 bases, with 15 bases separating them. The germline CDR1 and CDR2 sequences are DFQATT and SNEGSKA (reference sequence).

This clonotype was seen more than once but under ten times. V and J are TRBV7-2 and TRBJ1-5; D possibly corresponds to TRBD1 (6 bases). V gave up 5 bases and J gave up 2 bases, with 10 bases separating them. The CDR3 loop spans 14 amino acids. The germline V gene has CDR1 SGHTA and CDR2 FQGNSA. In DNA, the CDR3 is TGTGCCAGCAGCCTTTACAGGGGCAATCAGCCCCAGCATTTT. Protein product: CASSLYRGNQPQHF.

A remark on this clonotype: Given a much more abundant clone one base away, this may be a read error. The chain employs TRBV4-2 and TRBJ2-1; D is perhaps TRBD1 (5 bases). The germline V gene has CDR1 LGHNA and CDR2 YNFKEQ. This CDR3 has 21 residues. V lost 2 bases, J lost 1 base, and 27 bases lay in between. The chain's CDR3 is CASSQYLGLAAARGSYNEQFF. In DNA, the CDR3 is TGTGCCAGCAGCCAATATCTCGGGTTAGCAGCAGCTAGGGGATCCTACAATGAGCAGTTCTTC.

This clonotype appeared a few times. This chain uses TRBV29-1 with TRBJ2-3; no definite D call. This CDR3 has 12 amino acids. Trimming removed 3 bases at V and 8 bases at J, with 12 bases between. Looked up from germline, CDR1 is SQVTM and CDR2 is ANQGSEA. CDR3 residues: CSVDLGLGTQYF. Here the CDR3 DNA reads TGCAGCGTTGATCTGGGGTTGGGTACGCAGTATTTT.